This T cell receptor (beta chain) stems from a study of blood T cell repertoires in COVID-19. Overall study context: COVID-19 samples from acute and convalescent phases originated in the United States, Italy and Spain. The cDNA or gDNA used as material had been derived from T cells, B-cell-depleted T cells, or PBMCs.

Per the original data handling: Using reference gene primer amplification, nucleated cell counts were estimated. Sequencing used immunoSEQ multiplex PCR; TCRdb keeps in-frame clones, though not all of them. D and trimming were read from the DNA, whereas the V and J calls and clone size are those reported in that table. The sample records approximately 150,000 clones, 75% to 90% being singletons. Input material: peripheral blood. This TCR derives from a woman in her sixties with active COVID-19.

The CDR3 DNA is TGTGCCAGCAGCGTAGGGAGGGACACCGGGGAGCTGTTTTTT. It specifies CASSVGRDTGELFF. This chain joins TRBV2 and TRBJ2-2; 7 bases map to TRBD2. V shed 6 bases and J 3 bases; nucleotides not matched to a gene: 4. The CDR3 runs to 14 residues. CDR1 and CDR2 (germline): SNHLY, FYNNEI. Full variable domain (rest looked up from reference TRBV2 and TRBJ2-2): EPEVTQTPSHQVTQMGQEVILRCVPISNHLYFYWYRQILGQKVEFLVSFYNNEISEKSEIFDDQFSVERPDGSNFTLKIRSTKLEDSAMYFCASSVGRDTGELFFGEGSRLTVL.